This entry features one TCR beta chain sequence. The protocol was immunoSEQ multiplex PCR, while the TCRdb copy is restricted to in-frame clones and leaves out a portion. The table includes 150,000 or so clones, 70% to 90% detected once. The V gene end was trimmed by 6 bases and the J gene end by 8 bases; junction bases not matched to a gene: 16. CDR3 length: 16 residues. CDR1 and CDR2 from the germline V gene are SQVTM and ANQGSEA. The record originates from a study of T cell responses to AZD1222 COVID-19 vaccine. This sequence originates from an adult in good health. Sequences were derived from peripheral blood, sampled on day 0 of AZD1222 vaccination. This sequence joins TRBV29-1 and TRBJ1-2, with 12 bases fitting TRBD1. CDR3 nucleotides: TGCAGCGTGACACCAATTACCGGGGGACAGGGGGCCGGCTACACCTTC. The encoded protein is CSVTPITGGQGAGYTF.